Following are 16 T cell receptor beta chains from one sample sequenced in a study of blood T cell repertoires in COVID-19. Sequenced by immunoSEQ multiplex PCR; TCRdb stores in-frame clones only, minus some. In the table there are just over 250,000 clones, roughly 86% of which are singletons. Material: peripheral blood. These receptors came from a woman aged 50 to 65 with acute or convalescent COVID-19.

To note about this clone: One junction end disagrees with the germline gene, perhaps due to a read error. CDR3 DNA: TGTGCCAGCAGCCTATTGAAGACGGGGAACGCCGGGGAGCTGTTTTTT. Translation: CASSLLKTGNAGELFF. This chain links TRBV7-9 with TRBJ2-2; TRBD2 might be the D (5 bases). CDR3 length: 16 amino acids. The germline V gene encodes CDR1 SEHNR and CDR2 FQNEAQ (reference sequence).

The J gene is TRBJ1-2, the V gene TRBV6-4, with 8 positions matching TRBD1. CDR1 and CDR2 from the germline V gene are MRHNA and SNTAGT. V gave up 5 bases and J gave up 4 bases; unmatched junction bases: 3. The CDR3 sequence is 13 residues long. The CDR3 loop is CASSSGQGYGYTF. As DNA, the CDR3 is TGTGCCAGCAGTTCAGGACAGGGCTATGGCTACACCTTC.

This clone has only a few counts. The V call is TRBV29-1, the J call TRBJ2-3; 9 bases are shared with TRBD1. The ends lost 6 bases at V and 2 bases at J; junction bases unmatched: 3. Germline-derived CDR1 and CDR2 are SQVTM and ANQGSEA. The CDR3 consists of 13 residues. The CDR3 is CSVGQGPTDTQYF. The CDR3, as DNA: TGCAGCGTCGGACAGGGGCCCACAGATACGCAGTATTTT.

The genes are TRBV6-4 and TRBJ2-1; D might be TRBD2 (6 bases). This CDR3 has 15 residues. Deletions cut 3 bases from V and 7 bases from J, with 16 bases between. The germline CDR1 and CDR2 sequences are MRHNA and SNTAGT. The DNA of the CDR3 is TGTGCCAGCAGTGAGCAGGGAGGTATCCTTAATGAGCAGTTCTTC. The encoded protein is CASSEQGGILNEQFF.

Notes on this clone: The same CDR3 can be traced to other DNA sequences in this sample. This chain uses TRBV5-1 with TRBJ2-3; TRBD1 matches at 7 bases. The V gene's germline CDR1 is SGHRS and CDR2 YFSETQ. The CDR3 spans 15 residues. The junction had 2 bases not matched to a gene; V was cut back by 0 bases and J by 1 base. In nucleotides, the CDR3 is TGCGCCAGCAGCTTGGGCCAGGGGGGCACAGATACGCAGTATTTT. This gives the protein CASSLGQGGTDTQYF.

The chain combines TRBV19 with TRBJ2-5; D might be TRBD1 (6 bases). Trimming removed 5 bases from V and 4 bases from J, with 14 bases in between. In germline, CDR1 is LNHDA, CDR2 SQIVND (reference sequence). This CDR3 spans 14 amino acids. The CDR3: CASSDRPGVETQYF. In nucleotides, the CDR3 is TGTGCCAGTAGTGACAGGCCAGGGGTAGAGACCCAGTACTTC.

The CDR3 is CASSQARSGNTIYF. As DNA, the CDR3 is TGTGCCAGCAGCCAAGCTCGGTCTGGAAACACCATATATTTT. The genes are TRBV14 and TRBJ1-3; D gene uncertain. This CDR3 is 14 amino acids long. CDR1 and CDR2 from the germline V gene are SGHDN and FVKESK. The V end was cut by 1 base, the J end by 1 base, with 5 bases between. The full variable domain, with the rest looked up from reference TRBV14 and TRBJ1-3, is EAGVTQFPSHSVIEKGQTVTLRCDPISGHDNLYWYRRVMGKEIKFLLHFVKESKQDESGMPNNRFLAERTGGTYSTLKVQPAELEDSGVYFCASSQARSGNTIYFGEGSWLTVV.

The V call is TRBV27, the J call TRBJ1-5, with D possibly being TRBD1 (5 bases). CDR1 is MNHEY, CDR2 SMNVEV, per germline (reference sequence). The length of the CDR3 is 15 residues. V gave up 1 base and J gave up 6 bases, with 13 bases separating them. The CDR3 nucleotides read TGTGCCAGCAGTTTATTCGGGGGAACGGGTCAGCCCCAGCATTTT. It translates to CASSLFGGTGQPQHF.

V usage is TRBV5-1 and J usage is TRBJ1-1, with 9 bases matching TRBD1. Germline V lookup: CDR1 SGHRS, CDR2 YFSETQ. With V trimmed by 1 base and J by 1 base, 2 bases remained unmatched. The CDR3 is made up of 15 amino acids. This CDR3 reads CASSLLGQGNTEAFF. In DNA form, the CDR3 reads TGCGCCAGCAGCTTGTTGGGACAGGGGAACACTGAAGCTTTCTTT.

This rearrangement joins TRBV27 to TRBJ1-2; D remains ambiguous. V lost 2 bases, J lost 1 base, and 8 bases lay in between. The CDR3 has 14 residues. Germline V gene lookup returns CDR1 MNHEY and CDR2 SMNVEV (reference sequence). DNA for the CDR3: TGTGCCAGCAGTTTAGGGAGGGATAACTATGGCTACACCTTC. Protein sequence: CASSLGRDNYGYTF.

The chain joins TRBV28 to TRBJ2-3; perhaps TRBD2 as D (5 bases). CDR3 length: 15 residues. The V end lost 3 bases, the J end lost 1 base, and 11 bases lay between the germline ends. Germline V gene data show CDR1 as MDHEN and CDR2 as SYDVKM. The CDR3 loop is CASSFSRRGTDTQYF. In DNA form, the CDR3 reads TGTGCCAGCAGTTTCTCCAGGCGGGGCACAGATACGCAGTATTTT.

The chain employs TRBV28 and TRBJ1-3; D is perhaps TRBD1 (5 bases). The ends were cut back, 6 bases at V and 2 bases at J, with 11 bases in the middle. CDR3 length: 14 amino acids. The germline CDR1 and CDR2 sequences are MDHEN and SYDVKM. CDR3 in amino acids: CASSLGGTGNTIYF. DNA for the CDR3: TGTGCCAGCAGCCTGGGGGGAACTGGAAACACCATATATTTT.

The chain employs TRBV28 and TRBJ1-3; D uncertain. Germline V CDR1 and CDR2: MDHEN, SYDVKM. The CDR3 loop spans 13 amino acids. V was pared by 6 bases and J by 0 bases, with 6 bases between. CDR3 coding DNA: TGTGCCAGCAGACACCACTCTGGAAACACCATATATTTT. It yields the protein CASRHHSGNTIYF.

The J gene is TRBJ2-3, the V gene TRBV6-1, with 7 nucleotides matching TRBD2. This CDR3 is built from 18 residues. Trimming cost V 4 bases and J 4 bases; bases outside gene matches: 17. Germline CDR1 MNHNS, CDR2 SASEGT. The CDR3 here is CASSVLPTSGIVADTQYF. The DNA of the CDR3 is TGTGCCAGCAGTGTCCTCCCTACCAGCGGGATAGTCGCAGATACGCAGTATTTT.

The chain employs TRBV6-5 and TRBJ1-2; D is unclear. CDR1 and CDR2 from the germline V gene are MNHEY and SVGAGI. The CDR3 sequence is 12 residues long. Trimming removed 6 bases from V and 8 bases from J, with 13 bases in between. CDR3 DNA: TGTGCCAGCAGCTCTCGGGGTGGAGGCTACACCTTC. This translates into CASSSRGGGYTF.

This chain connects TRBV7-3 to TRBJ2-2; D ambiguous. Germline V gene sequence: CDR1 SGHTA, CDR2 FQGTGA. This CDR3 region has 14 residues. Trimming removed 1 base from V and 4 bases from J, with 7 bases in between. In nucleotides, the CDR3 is TGTGCCAGCAGCTTAAGAGTTACCACCGGGGAGCTGTTTTTT. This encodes CASSLRVTTGELFF.